The T cell receptor beta chain under discussion was sequenced for a study of regulatory T cells in long-lasting Graves disease. Study conclusions and caveats: The study found lower TCR diversity in persistent Graves' patients than in newly diagnosed ones.

Germline V gene lookup returns CDR1 SGHRS and CDR2 YFSETQ. The CDR3 loop spans 15 amino acids. V dropped 2 bases and J dropped 1; count of bases not matched to a gene: 5. To make TCR beta libraries, researchers used iRepertoire HTBI primers and Arm-PCR of CDR3 regions. TCRdb called the multiplex PCR reads again in MiXCR, with one record for every CDR3 protein. The table has just over 600,000 distinct CDR3 sequences, about 16% seen once. In this sample, this clonotype turned up many times. Its antigen is still unknown. Time point given: newly diagnosed GD, antithyroid drugs for less than 3 months. From PBMCs, RNA was extracted and then used to make the TCR library. These data also featured in a second study, about T cells in Graves' hyperthyroidism and ophthalmopathy. That source adds: The HTBI set primed first-round TCR CDR3 RT-PCR.

The V gene is TRBV5-1, the J gene TRBJ1-1; 7 bases map to TRBD1. Specimen: peripheral blood mononuclear cells (PBMCs), collected at new diagnosis, from a patient treated with antithyroid drugs. This clonotype was obtained from a woman aged 30 to 39 with Graves disease. The CDR3 reads CASSLTTGTNTEAFF. CDR3 sequence (DNA): TGCGCCAGCAGCTTAACGACAGGGACGAACACTGAAGCTTTCTTT. The full variable domain, its missing parts supplied by reference TRBV5-1 and TRBJ1-1, is KAGVTQTPRYLIKTRGQQVTLSCSPISGHRSVSWYQQTPGQGLQFLFEYFSETQRNKGNFPGRFSGRQFSNSRSEMNVSTLELGDSALYLCASSLTTGTNTEAFFGQGTRLTVV.